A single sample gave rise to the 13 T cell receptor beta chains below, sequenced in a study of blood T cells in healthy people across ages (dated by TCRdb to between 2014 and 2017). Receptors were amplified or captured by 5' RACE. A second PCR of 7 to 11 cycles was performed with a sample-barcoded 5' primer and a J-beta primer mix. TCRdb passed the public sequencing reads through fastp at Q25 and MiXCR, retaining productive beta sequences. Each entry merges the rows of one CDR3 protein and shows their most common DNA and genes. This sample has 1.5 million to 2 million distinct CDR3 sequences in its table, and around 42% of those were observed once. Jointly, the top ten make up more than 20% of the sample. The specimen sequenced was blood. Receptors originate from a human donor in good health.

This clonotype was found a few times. The CDR3 DNA is TGCAGTGCTAGTCGGGGCGGCGGGGGCACAGATACGCAGTATTTT. This sequence encodes CSASRGGGGTDTQYF. The chain is built from TRBV20-1 and TRBJ2-3; D may be TRBD2 (6 bases). Germline V lookup: CDR1 DFQATT, CDR2 SNEGSKA (reference sequence). The CDR3 covers 15 residues. The V end was cut by 3 bases, the J end by 1 base, with 14 bases between.

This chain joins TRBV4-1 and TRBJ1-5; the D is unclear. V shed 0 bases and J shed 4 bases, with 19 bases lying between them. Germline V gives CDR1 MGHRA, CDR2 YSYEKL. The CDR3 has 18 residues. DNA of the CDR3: TGCGCCAGCAGCCAAGAGGCGAACGGGCCTTACGAAAATCAGCCCCAGCATTTT. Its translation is CASSQEANGPYENQPQHF.

CDR3 DNA sequence: TGTGCCAGCAGCCCCGGGACGCAAGAGTACAATGAGCAGTTCTTC. Translation gives CASSPGTQEYNEQFF. V is TRBV7-9 and J is TRBJ2-1; D tentatively reads TRBD1 or TRBD2 (5 bases each). V shed 5 bases and J shed 4 bases, with 15 bases lying between them. The CDR3 has 15 residues. Looked up from germline, CDR1 is SEHNR and CDR2 is FQNEAQ (reference sequence).

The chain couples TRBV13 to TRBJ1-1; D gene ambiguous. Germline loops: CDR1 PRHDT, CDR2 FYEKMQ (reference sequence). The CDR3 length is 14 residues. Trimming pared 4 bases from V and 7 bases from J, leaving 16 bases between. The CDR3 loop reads CASSSRKPALEAFF. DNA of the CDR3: TGTGCCAGCAGCTCCCGGAAACCGGCCCTTGAAGCTTTCTTT.

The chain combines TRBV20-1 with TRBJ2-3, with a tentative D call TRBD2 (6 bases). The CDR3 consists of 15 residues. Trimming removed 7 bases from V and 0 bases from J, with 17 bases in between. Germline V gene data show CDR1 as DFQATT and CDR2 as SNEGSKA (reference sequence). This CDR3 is CSVTGTPSSTDTQYF. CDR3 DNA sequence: TGCAGTGTTACCGGGACTCCTAGTAGCACAGATACGCAGTATTTT.

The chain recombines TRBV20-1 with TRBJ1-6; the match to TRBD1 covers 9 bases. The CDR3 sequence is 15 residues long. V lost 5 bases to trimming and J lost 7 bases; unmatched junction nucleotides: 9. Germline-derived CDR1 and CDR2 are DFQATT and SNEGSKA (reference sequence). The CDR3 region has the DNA TGCAGTGCTTCAACCGGGACAGGGTACAATTCACCCCTCCACTTT. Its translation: CSASTGTGYNSPLHF.

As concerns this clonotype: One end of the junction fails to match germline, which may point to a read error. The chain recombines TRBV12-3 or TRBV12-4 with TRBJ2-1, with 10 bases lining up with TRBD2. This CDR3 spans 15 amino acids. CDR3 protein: CTSRVAGGLQNEQFF. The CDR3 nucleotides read TGTACCAGCAGGGTAGCGGGGGGCCTCCAAAATGAGCAGTTCTTC.

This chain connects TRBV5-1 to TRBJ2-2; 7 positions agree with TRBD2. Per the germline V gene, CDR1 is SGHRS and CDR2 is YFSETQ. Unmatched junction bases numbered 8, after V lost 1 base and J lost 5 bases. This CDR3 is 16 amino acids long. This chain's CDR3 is CASSLTSVIRTGELFF. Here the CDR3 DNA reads TGCGCCAGCAGCTTGACTAGCGTCATACGAACCGGGGAGCTGTTTTTT.

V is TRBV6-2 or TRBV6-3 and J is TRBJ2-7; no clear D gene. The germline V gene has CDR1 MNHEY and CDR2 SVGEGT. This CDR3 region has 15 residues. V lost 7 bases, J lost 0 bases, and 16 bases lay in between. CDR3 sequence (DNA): TGTGCCAGCAAGATTAGGGCCTCACCCTCCTACGAGCAGTACTTC. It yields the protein CASKIRASPSYEQYF.

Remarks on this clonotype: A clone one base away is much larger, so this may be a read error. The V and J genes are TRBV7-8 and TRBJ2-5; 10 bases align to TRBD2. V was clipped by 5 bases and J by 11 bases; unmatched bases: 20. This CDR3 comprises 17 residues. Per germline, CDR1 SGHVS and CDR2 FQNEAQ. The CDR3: CASSLFTRTSGISGQYF. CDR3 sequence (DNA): TGTGCCAGCAGCCTCTTCACGAGAACTAGCGGGATCTCTGGGCAGTACTTC.

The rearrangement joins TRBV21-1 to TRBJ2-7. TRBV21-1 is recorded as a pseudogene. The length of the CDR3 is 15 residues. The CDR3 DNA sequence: TGTGCCATTCCTTTGACGGAAGGCGCTTCCTACGAGCAGTACTTC. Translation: CAIPLTEGASYEQYF.

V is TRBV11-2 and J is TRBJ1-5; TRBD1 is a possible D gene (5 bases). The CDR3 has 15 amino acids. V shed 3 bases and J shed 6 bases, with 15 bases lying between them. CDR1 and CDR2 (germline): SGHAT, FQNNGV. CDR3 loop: CASSFGARDSQPQHF. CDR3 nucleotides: TGTGCCAGCAGCTTCGGGGCCAGGGATAGTCAGCCCCAGCATTTT.

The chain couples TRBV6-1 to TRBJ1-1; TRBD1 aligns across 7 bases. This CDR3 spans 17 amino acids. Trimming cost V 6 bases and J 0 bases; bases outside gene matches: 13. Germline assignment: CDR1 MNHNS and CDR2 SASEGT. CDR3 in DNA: TGTGCCAGCAGGCCCCCACGACAGGGAATATTGAACACTGAAGCTTTCTTT. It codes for CASRPPRQGILNTEAFF.